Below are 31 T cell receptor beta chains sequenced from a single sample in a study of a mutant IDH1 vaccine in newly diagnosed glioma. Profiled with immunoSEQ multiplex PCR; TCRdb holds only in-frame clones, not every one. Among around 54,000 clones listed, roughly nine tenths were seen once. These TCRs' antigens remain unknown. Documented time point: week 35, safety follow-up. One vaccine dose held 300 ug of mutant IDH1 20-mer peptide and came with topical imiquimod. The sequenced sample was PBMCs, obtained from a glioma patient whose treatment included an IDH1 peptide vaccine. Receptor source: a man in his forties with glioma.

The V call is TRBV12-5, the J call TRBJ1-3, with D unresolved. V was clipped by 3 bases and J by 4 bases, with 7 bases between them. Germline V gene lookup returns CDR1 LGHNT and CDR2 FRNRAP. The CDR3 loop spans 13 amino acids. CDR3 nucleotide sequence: TGTGCTAGTGGTTTTTGGTTAGGAAACACCATATATTTT. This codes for CASGFWLGNTIYF.

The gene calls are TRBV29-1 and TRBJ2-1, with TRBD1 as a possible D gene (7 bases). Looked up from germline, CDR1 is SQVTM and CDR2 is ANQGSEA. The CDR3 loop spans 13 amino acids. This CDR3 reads CTGGAQGFNEQFF. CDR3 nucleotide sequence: TGCACCGGAGGGGCACAGGGGTTTAATGAGCAGTTCTTC.

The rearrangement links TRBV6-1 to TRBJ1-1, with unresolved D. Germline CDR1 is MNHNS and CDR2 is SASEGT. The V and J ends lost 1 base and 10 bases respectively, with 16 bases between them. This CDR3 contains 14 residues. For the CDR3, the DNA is TGTGCCAGCAGTGAAGGGGTCCAGAGCCCTACAGCTTTCTTT. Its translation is CASSEGVQSPTAFF.

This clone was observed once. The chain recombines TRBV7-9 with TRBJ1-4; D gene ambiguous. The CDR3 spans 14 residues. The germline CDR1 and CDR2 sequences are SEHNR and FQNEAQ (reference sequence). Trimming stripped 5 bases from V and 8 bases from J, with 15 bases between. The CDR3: CASSARFGNEKLFF. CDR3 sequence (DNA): TGTGCCAGCAGCGCCCGGTTTGGGAACGAAAAACTGTTTTTT.

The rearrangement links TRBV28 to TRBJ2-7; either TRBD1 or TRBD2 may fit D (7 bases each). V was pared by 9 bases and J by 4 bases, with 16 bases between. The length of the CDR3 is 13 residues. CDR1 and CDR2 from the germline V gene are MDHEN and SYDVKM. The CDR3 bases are TGTGCCAGTGGGGGGAGGGGGCCGTACGAGCAGTACTTC. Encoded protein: CASGGRGPYEQYF.

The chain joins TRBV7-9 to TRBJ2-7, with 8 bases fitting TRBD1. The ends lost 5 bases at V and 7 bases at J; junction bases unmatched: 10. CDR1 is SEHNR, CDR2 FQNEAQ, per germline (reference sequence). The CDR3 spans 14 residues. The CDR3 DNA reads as TGTGCCAGCAGCCTACCCCAGGGGGCTAGTGAGCAGTACTTC. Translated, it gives CASSLPQGASEQYF.

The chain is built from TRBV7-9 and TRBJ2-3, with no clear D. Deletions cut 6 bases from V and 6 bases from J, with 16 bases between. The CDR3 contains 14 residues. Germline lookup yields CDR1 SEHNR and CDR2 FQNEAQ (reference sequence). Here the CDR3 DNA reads TGTGCCAGCAGTCCCAACGGTCCCCCGGATACGCAGTATTTT. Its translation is CASSPNGPPDTQYF.

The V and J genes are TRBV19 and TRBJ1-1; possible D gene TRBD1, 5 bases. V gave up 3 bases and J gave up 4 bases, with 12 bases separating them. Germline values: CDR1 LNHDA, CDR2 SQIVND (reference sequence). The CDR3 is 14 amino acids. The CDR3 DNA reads TGTGCCAGTAGTATTATGGGGACCACCACTGAAGCTTTCTTT. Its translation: CASSIMGTTTEAFF.

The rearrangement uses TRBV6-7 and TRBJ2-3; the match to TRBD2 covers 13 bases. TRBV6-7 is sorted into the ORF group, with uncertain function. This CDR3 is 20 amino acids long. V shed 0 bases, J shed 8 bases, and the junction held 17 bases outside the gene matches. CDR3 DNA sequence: TGTGCCAGCAGTTACTCGGGACGAGGACTAGCGGGAGTTTTTAGTGTTACGCAGTATTTT. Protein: CASSYSGRGLAGVFSVTQYF.

The CDR3 loop reads CASSPLAASTDTQYF. For the CDR3, the DNA is TGCGCCAGCAGTCCGTTGGCAGCTAGCACAGATACGCAGTATTTT. The chain combines TRBV4-3 with TRBJ2-3; no firm D call. Germline CDR1 LGHNA, CDR2 YSLEER. V was pared by 6 bases and J by 0 bases, with 13 bases between. This CDR3 is 15 amino acids long.

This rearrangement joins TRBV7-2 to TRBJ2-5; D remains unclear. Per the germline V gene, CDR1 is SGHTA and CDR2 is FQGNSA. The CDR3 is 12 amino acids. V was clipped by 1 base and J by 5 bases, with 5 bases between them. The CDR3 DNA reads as TGTGCCAGCAGCTTAGGGTCCGAGACCCAGTACTTC. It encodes CASSLGSETQYF.

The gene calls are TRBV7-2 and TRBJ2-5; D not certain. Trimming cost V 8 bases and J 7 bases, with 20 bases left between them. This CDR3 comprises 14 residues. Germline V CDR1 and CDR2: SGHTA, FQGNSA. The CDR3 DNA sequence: TGTGCCAGCCGCCCCCGGCCAAACATGGGGACCCAGTACTTC. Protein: CASRPRPNMGTQYF. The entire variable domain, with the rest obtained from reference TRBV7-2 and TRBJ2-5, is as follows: GAGVSQSPSNKVTEKGKDVELRCDPISGHTALYWYRQSLGQGLEFLIYFQGNSAPDKSGLPSDRFSAERTGGSVSTLTIQRTQQEDSAVYLCASRPRPNMGTQYFGPGTRLLVL.

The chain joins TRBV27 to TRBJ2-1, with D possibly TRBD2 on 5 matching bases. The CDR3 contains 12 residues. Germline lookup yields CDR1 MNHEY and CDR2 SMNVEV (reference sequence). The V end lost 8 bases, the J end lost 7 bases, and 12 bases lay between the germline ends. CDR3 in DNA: TGTGCCAGCGGGAGAAGGGTGAATGAGCAGTTCTTC. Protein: CASGRRVNEQFF.

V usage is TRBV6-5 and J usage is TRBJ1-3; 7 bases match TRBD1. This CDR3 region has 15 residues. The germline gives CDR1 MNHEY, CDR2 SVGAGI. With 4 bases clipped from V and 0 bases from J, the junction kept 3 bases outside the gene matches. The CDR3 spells CASSSGTDSGNTIYF. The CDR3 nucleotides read TGTGCCAGCAGTTCGGGGACAGACTCTGGAAACACCATATATTTT.

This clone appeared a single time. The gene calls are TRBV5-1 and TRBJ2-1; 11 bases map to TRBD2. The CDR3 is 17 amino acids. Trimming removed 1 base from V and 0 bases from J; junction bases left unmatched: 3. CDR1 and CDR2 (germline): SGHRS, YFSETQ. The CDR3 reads CASSLYGTSGSYNEQFF. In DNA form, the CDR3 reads TGCGCCAGCAGCTTGTACGGGACTAGCGGCTCCTACAATGAGCAGTTCTTC.

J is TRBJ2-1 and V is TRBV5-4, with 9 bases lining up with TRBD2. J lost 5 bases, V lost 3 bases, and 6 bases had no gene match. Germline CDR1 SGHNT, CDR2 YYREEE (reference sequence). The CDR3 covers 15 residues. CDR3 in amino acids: CASSSAGGVNNEQFF. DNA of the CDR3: TGTGCCAGCAGCTCTGCGGGAGGGGTAAACAATGAGCAGTTCTTC.

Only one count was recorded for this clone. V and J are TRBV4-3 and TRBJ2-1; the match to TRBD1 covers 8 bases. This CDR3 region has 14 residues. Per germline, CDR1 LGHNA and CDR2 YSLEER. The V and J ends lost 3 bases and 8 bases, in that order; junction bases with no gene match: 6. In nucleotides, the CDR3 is TGCGCCAGCAGCCAGGTTCAGGGGGCCTATGAGCAGTTCTTC. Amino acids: CASSQVQGAYEQFF.

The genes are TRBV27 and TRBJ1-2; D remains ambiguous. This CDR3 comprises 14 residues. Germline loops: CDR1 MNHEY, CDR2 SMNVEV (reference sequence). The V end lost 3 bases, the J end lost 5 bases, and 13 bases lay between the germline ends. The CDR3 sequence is CASSLSTGIYGYTF. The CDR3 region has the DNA TGTGCCAGCAGTTTGTCGACGGGCATTTATGGCTACACCTTC.

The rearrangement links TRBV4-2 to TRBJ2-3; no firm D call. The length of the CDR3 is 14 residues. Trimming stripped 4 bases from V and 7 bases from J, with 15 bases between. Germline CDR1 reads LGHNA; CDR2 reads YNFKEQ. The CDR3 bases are TGTGCCAGCAGCCCACTCATAGACTCTAATACGCAGTATTTT. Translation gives CASSPLIDSNTQYF.

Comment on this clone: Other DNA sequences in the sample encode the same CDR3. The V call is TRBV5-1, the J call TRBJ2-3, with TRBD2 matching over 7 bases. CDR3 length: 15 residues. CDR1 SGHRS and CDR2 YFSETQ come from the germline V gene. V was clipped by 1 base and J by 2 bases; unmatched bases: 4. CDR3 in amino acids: CASSLQRGATDTQYF. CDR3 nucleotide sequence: TGCGCCAGCAGCTTGCAGCGGGGAGCCACAGATACGCAGTATTTT.

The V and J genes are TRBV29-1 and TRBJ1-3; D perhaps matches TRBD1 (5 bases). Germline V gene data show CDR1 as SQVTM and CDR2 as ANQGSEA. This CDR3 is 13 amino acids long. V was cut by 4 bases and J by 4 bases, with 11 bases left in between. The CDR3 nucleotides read TGCAGCGTTGGTATAGGGGTGGGAAACACCATATATTTT. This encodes CSVGIGVGNTIYF.

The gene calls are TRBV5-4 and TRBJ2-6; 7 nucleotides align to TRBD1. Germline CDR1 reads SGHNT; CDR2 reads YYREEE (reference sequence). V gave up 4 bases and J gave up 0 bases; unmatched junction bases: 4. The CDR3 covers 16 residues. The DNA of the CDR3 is TGTGCCAGCAGCGAGGGACAGATCTCTGGGGCCAACGTCCTGACTTTC. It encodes CASSEGQISGANVLTF.

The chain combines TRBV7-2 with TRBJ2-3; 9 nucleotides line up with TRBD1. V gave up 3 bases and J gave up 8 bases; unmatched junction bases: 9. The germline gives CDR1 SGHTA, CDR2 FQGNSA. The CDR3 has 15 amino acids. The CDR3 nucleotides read TGTGCCAGCAGCTTCTCGGGACAGGGAGGAGGTACGCAGTATTTT. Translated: CASSFSGQGGGTQYF.

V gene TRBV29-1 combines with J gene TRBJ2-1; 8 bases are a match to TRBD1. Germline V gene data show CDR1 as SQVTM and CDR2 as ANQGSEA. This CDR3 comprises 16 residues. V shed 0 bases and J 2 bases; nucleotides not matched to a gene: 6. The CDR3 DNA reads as TGCAGCGTTGAAGATCTAGGGGACAGGCCCTACAATGAGCAGTTCTTC. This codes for CSVEDLGDRPYNEQFF.

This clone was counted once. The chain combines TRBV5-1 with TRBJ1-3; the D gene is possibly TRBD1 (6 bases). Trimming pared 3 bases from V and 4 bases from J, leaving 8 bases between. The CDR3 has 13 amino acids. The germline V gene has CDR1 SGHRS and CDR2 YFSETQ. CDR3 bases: TGCGCCAGCAGCTCCGACAGGGGAAACACCATATATTTT. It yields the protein CASSSDRGNTIYF.

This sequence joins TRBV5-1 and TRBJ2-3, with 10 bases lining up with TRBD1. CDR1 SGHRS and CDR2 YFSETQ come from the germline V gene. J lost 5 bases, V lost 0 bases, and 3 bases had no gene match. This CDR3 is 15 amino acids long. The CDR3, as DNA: TGCGCCAGCAGCTTGGGGTGGACAGGGGGAGATACGCAGTATTTT. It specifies CASSLGWTGGDTQYF.

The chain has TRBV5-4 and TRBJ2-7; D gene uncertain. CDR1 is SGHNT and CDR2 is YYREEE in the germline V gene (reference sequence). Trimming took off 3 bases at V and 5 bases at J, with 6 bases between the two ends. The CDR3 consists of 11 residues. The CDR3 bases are TGTGCCAGCAGCTGGGCTGACGAGCAGTACTTC. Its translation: CASSWADEQYF.

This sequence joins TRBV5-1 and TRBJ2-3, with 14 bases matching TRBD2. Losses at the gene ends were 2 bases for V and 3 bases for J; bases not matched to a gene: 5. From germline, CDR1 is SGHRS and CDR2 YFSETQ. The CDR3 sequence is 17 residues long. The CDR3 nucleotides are TGCGCCAGCAGCTTAGGACTAGCGGGAGGTAGGACAGATACGCAGTATTTT. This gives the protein CASSLGLAGGRTDTQYF.

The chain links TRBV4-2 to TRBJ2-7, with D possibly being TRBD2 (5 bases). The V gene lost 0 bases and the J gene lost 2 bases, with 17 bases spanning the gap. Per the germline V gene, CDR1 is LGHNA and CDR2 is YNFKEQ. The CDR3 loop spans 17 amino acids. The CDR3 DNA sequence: TGTGCCAGCAGCCAAGATATCCAGCGGTCCCCGCCCTACGAGCAGTACTTC. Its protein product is CASSQDIQRSPPYEQYF.

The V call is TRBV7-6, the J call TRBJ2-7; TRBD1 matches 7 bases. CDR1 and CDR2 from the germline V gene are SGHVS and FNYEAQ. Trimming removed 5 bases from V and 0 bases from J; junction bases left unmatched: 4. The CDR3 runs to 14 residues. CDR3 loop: CASSSRGSSYEQYF. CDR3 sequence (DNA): TGTGCCAGCAGCAGCAGGGGGAGCTCCTACGAGCAGTACTTC.

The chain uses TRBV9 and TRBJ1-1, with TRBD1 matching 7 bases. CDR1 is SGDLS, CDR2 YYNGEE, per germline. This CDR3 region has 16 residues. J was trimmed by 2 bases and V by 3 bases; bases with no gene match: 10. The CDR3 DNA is TGTGCCAGCAGCGCCCCCTTAGACAGGGCCAACACTGAAGCTTTCTTT. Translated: CASSAPLDRANTEAFF.